The following is a TCR beta chain sequence with its context. Sequenced by immunoSEQ multiplex PCR; TCRdb stores in-frame clones only, minus some. The sample consists of about 82,000 clones, about 89% of them appearing once. From germline, CDR1 is SQVTM and CDR2 ANQGSEA. After removal of 6 bases from V and 6 bases from J, the junction contained 7 bases not matched to a gene. The CDR3 spans 12 residues. These data belong to a study of control samples from healthy donors and cancer patients. The receptor was derived from a man between 45 and 60 years old in good health. The chain uses TRBV29-1 and TRBJ2-7; 8 bases align to TRBD1. The specimen was blood. CDR3 in DNA: TGCAGCGTGGGCGGACAGGGCAGCGAGCAGTACTTC. It is translated as CSVGGQGSEQYF.